This T cell receptor beta chain was retrieved from a study of Ad26.COV2.S vaccination and SARS-CoV-2 variants. Turning to the study itself: In the study, Ad26.COV2.S was injected intramuscularly once, or twice 56 days apart.

V was pared by 5 bases and J by 0 bases, with 4 bases of the junction left unmatched. CDR3 length: 15 residues. The germline gives CDR1 SGHKS, CDR2 YYEKEE (reference sequence). Note on this clone: Its antigen is not identified.

Study observations and caveats: Total T cell responses were possibly underestimated by TCR breadth and depth analyses. Vaccine and placebo recipients had comparable breadth of non-spike TCRs.

TCRdb's copy holds only in-frame clones and misses some; the assay was immunoSEQ multiplex PCR. The sample lists over 400,000 clones; less than 95% were seen once. Treatment indicated: 15 to 20 received Ad26.COV2.S at low or high dose, single or two shots; 5 received placebo; per-sample allocation not given. Day 63 following the first vaccine or placebo injection was when the samples were taken. Spike of the Wuhan-strain SARS-CoV-2 was expressed by an Ad26 vector, which formed the vaccine. This receptor was taken from a person aged 18-60 years who received the Ad26.COV2.S COVID-19 vaccine or a placebo. Sequences were derived from peripheral blood, sampled in a trial of Ad26.COV2.S vaccine versus placebo. V is TRBV5-5 and J is TRBJ2-1; TRBD2 agrees at 8 bases. CDR3 coding DNA: TGTGCCAGCAGTCTTAGCGGGAACTCCTACAATGAGCAGTTCTTC. Encoded protein: CASSLSGNSYNEQFF. Filled out from reference TRBV5-5 and TRBJ2-1, the complete variable domain reads DAGVTQSPTHLIKTRGQQVTLRCSPISGHKSVSWYQQVLGQGPQFIFQYYEKEERGRGNFPDRFSARQFPNYSSELNVNALLLGDSALYLCASSLSGNSYNEQFFGPGTRLTVL.